One and the same sample provided the 4 T cell receptor beta chains below, sequenced in a study of shared clonotypes between healthy human individuals. This table comes from immunoSEQ multiplex PCR, and its TCRdb copy is limited to in-frame clones, with some not included. The data contain some 1,600,000 clones, 98% of them singletons. Sample: naive CD4+ T cells sorted from blood. Subset specified: CD45RA+ positively selected. The receptors were gathered from a man aged 25 to 40 in good health.

The rearrangement joins TRBV6-1 to TRBJ2-7, with 9 bases identical to TRBD2. The CDR3 has 15 amino acids. V lost 7 bases to trimming and J lost 0 bases; unmatched junction nucleotides: 7. Germline-derived CDR1 and CDR2 are MNHNS and SASEGT. The CDR3 DNA reads TGTGCCAGCAATGTCGGTAGCGGGAGCTCCTACGAGCAGTACTTC. As protein: CASNVGSGSSYEQYF.

This chain joins TRBV2 and TRBJ2-5; 9 bases fit TRBD1. V was clipped by 5 bases and J by 4 bases; unmatched bases: 8. The CDR3 covers 15 residues. CDR1 SNHLY and CDR2 FYNNEI come from the germline V gene. CDR3 in DNA: TGTGCCAGCAGTTCCGGGACAGGGTTCGTAGAGACCCAGTACTTC. As protein: CASSSGTGFVETQYF.

As for this clone: The junction differs from germline at one of its ends, possibly a read error. The genes are TRBV7-9 and TRBJ2-3; D unresolved. CDR1 and CDR2 from the germline V gene are SEHNR and FQNEAQ (reference sequence). The length of the CDR3 is 14 residues. The CDR3 DNA sequence: TGTGCCAGCAGCTCAATGAAGGGTTGGGATAGGCAGTATTTT. As protein: CASSSMKGWDRQYF.

Regarding this clone: This sample includes further DNA sequences coding for the same CDR3. The rearrangement joins TRBV6-1 to TRBJ1-5; possibly TRBD1 for D (6 bases). Trimming shortened V by 3 bases and J by 6 bases, and 12 bases separated the two germline ends. The CDR3 has 14 residues. Germline CDR1 MNHNS, CDR2 SASEGT. The CDR3, as DNA: TGTGCCAGCAGTGAGGGAAGGGGGAGTCAGCCCCAGCATTTT. Translated: CASSEGRGSQPQHF.